Only a few counts were recorded for the clone carrying this T cell receptor beta chain. This specimen belongs to a study of T-cell reconstitution after alpha-beta-depleted transplantation in children. Unique molecular identifiers were used to barcode this TCRbeta library. TCRdb independently ran MiXCR on the PCR reads; one entry per CDR3 protein. The sample contains around 480,000 distinct CDR3 sequences, 30% to 35% of which appear only once. The sequence came from a human donor who donated a stem cell graft to a child with aplastic anemia. This material consisted of PBMCs from the stem cell graft donor, taken from the stem cell graft.

This chain's CDR3 is CASIQSGVAGASTDTQYF. CDR3 DNA: TGTGCCAGCATTCAGAGTGGGGTAGCAGGTGCTAGCACAGATACGCAGTATTTT. This rearrangement joins TRBV6-1 to TRBJ2-3; unclear D gene. The CDR3 length is 18 residues. V was pared by 7 bases and J by 0 bases, with 23 bases between. Germline V lookup: CDR1 MNHNS, CDR2 SASEGT.